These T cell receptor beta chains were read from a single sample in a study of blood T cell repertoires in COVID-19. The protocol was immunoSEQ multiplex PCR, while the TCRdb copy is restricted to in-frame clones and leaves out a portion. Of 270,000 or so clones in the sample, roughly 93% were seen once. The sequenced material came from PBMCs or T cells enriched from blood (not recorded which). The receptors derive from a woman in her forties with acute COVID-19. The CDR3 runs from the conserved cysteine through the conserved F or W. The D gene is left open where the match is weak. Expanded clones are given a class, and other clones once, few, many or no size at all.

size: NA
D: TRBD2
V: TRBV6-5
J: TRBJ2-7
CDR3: CASSYGLAGGEQYF
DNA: TGTGCCAGCAGTTACGGTCTAGCGGGAGGCGAGCAGTACTTC

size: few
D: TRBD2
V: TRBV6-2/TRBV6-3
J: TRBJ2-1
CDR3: CASSSILAGAFGEQFF
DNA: TGTGCCAGCAGTAGTATACTAGCGGGAGCCTTCGGGGAGCAGTTCTTC

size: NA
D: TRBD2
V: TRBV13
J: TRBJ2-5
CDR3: CASSRTSLEETQYF
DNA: TGTGCCAGCAGCAGGACTAGCTTGGAGGAGACCCAGTACTTC

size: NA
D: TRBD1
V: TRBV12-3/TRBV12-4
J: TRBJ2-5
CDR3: CASSTRDSDQYF
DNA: TGTGCCAGCAGTACCCGGGACAGCGACCAGTACTTC

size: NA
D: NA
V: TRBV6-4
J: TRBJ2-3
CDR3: CASSVRGTDTQYF
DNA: TGTGCCAGCAGTGTCAGGGGCACAGATACGCAGTATTTT

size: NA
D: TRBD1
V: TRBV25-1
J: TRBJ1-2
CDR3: CASSTNGQGYYGYTF
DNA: TGTGCCAGCAGTACAAACGGACAGGGGTACTATGGCTACACCTTC

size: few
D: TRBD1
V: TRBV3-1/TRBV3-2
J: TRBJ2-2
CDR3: CASSQRGQATANTGELFF
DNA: TGTGCCAGCAGCCAGAGAGGACAGGCGACAGCGAACACCGGGGAGCTGTTTTTT

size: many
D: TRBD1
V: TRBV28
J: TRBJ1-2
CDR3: CASSPRQGHGYTF
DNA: TGTGCCAGCAGTCCCAGACAGGGTCATGGCTACACCTTC

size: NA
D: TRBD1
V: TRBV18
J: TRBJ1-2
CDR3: CASSYFGTGDGYTF
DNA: TGTGCCAGCTCATACTTCGGGACAGGTGATGGCTACACCTTC

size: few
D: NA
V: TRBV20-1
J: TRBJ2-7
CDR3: CSASTTSSYEQYF
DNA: TGCAGTGCTAGTACCACTAGTTCCTACGAGCAGTACTTC